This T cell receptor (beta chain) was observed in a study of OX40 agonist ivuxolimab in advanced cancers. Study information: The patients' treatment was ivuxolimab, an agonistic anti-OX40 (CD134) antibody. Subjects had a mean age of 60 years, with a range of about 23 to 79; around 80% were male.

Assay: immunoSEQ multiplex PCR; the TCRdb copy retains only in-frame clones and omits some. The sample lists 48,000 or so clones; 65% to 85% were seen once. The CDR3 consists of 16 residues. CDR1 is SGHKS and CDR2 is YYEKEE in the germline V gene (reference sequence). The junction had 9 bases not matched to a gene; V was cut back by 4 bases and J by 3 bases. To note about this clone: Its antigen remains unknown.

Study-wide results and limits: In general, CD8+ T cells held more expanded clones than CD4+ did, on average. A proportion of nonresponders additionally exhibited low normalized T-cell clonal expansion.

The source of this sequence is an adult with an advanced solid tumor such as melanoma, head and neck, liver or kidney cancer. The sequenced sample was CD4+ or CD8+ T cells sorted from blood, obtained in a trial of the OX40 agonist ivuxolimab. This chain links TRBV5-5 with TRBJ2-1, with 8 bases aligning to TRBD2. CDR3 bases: TGTGCCAGCAGCACCCACGGGGGGGCCGTCTACAATGAGCAGTTCTTC. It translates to CASSTHGGAVYNEQFF. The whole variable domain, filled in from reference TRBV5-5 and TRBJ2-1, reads DAGVTQSPTHLIKTRGQQVTLRCSPISGHKSVSWYQQVLGQGPQFIFQYYEKEERGRGNFPDRFSARQFPNYSSELNVNALLLGDSALYLCASSTHGGAVYNEQFFGPGTRLTVL.